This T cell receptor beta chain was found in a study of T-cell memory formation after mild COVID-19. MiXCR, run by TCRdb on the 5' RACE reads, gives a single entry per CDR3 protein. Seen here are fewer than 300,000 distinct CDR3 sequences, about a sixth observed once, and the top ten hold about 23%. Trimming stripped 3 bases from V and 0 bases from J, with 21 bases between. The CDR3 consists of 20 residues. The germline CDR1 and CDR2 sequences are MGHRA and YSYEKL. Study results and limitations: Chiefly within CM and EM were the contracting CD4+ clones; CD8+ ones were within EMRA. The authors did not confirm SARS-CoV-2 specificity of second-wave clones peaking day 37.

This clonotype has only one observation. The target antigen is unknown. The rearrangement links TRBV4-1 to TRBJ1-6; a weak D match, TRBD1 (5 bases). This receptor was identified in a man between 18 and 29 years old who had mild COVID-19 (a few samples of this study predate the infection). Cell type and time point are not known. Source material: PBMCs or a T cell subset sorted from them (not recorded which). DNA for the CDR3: TGCGCCAGCAGCCAGTCTGGACGGGGGGGAAGGAGCTCCTATAATTCACCCCTCCACTTT. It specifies CASSQSGRGGRSSYNSPLHF.